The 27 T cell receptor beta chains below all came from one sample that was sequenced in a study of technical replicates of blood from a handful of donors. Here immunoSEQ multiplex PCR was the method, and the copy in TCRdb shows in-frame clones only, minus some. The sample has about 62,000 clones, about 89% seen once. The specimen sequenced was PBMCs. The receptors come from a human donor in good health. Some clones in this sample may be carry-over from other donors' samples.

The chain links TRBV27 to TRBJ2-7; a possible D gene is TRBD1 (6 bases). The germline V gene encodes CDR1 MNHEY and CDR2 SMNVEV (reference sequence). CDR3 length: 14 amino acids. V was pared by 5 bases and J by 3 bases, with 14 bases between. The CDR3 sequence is CASSPPGTYYEQYF. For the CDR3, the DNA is TGTGCCAGCAGTCCACCGGGGACATACTACGAGCAGTACTTC.

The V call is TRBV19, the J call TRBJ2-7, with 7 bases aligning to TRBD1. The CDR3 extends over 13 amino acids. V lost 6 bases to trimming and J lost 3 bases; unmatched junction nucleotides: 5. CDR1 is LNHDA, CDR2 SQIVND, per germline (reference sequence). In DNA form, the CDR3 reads TGTGCCAGTAGCACGGGACAGTACTACGAGCAGTACTTC. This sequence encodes CASSTGQYYEQYF.

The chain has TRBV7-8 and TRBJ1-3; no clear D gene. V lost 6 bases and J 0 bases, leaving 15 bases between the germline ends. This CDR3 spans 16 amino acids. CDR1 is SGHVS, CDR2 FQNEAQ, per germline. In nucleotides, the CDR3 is TGTGCCAGCAGTCTTAGGGAGTTGGGCTCTGGAAACACCATATATTTT. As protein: CASSLRELGSGNTIYF. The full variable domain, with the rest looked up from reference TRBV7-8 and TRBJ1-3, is GAGVSQSPRYKVAKRGQDVALRCDPISGHVSLFWYQQALGQGPEFLTYFQNEAQLDKSGLPSDRFFAERPEGSVSTLKIQRTQQEDSAVYLCASSLRELGSGNTIYFGEGSWLTVV.

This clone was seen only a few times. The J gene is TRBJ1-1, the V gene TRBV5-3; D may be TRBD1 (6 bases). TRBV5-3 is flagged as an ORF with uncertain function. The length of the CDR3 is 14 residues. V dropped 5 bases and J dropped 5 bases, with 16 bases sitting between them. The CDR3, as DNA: TGTGCCAGAAGACGGACAGCCCTGAGTACTGAAGCTTTCTTT. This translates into CARRRTALSTEAFF.

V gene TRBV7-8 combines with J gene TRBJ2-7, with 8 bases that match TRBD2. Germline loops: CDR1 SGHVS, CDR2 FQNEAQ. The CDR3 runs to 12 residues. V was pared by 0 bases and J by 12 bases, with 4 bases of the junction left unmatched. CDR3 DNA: TGTGCCAGCAGCTTAGCGCGGACTAGCTTGTACTTC. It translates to CASSLARTSLYF.

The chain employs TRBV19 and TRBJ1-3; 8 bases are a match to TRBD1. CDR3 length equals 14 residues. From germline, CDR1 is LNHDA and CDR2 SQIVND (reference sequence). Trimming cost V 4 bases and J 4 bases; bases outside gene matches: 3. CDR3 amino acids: CASSTRTGGNTIYF. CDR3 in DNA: TGTGCCAGTAGTACCCGGACAGGGGGAAACACCATATATTTT.

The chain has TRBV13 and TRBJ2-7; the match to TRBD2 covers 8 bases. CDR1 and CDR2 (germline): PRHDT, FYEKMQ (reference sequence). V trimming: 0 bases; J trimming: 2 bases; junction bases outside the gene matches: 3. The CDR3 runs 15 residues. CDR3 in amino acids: CASSLGGRAPYEQYF. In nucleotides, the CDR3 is TGTGCCAGCAGCTTAGGCGGGAGGGCCCCCTACGAGCAGTACTTC.

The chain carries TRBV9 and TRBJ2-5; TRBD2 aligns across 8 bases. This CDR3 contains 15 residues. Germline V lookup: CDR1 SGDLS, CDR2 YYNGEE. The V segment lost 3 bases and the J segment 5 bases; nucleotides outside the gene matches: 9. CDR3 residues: CASSASGGLLETQYF. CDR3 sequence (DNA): TGTGCCAGCAGCGCCTCGGGAGGGCTTTTGGAGACCCAGTACTTC.

CDR3 loop: CASSLGQTTGELFF. The CDR3 DNA follows: TGTGCCAGCAGTTTGGGACAGACGACCGGGGAGCTGTTTTTT. V usage is TRBV2 and J usage is TRBJ2-2, with 7 bases fitting TRBD1. With 5 bases clipped from V and 5 bases from J, the junction kept 5 bases outside the gene matches. The V gene's germline CDR1 is SNHLY and CDR2 FYNNEI. The CDR3 sequence is 14 residues long.

The CDR3, as DNA: TGTGCCAGCTCACCACCGTTCTGGACAGGGGTAGGCGAGCAGTACTTC. It is translated as CASSPPFWTGVGEQYF. The J gene is TRBJ2-7, the V gene TRBV18, with 9 bases that match TRBD1. Unmatched junction bases numbered 9, after V lost 0 bases and J lost 6 bases. This CDR3 is 16 amino acids long. Germline values: CDR1 KGHSH, CDR2 LQKENI.

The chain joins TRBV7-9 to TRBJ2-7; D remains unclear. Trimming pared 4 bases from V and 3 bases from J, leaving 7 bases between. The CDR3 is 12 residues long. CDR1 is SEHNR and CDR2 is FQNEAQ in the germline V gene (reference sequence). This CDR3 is CASSSPDYEQYF. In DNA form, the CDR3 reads TGTGCCAGCAGCTCCCCAGACTACGAGCAGTACTTC.

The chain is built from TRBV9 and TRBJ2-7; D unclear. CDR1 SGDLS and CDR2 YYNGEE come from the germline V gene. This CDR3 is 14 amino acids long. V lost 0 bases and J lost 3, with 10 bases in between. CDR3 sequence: CASSVGQEYYEQYF. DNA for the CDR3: TGTGCCAGCAGCGTAGGGCAGGAATACTACGAGCAGTACTTC.

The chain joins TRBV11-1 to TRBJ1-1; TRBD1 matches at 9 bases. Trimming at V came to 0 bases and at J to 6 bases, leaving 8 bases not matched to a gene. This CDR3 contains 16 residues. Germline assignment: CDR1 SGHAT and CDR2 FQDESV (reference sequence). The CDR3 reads CASSLAKGQGIPEAFF. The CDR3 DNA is TGTGCCAGCAGCTTAGCGAAAGGACAGGGGATTCCTGAAGCTTTCTTT. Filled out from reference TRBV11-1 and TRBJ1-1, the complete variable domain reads EAEVAQSPRYKITEKSQAVAFWCDPISGHATLYWYRQILGQGPELLVQFQDESVVDDSQLPKDRFSAERLKGVDSTLKIQPAELGDSAMYLCASSLAKGQGIPEAFFGQGTRLTVV.

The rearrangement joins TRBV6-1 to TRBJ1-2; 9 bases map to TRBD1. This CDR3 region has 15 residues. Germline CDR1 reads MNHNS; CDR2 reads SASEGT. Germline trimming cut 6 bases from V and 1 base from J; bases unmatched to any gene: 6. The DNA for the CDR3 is TGTGCCAGCAGCCTACCGGGACAGGGTAACTATGGCTACACCTTC. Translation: CASSLPGQGNYGYTF.

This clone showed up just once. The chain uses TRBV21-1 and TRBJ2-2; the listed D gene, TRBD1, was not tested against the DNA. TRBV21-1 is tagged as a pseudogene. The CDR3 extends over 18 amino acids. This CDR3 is CASRRIDPTGTFTGELFF. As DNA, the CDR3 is TGTGCCAGCAGAAGAATAGACCCTACAGGGACCTTCACCGGGGAGCTGTTTTTT.

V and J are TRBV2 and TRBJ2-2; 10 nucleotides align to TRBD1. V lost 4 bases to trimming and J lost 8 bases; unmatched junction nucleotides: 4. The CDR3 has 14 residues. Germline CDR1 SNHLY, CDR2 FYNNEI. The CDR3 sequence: CASSGQGATGELFF. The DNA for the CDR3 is TGTGCCAGCAGTGGACAGGGGGCTACGGGGGAGCTGTTTTTT.

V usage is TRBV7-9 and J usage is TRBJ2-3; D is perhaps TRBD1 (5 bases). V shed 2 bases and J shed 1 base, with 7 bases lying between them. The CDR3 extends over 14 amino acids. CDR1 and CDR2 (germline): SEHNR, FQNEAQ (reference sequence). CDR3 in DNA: TGTGCCAGCAGCTTAAAGGGGCGCACAGATACGCAGTATTTT. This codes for CASSLKGRTDTQYF.

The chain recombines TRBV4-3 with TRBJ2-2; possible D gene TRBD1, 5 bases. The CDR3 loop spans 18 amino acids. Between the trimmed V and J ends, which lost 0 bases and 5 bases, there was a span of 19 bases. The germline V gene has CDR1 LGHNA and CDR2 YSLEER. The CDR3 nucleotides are TGCGCCAGCAGCCAAGAATGGCAGGGTTTTAAAAAGACCGGGGAGCTGTTTTTT. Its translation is CASSQEWQGFKKTGELFF.

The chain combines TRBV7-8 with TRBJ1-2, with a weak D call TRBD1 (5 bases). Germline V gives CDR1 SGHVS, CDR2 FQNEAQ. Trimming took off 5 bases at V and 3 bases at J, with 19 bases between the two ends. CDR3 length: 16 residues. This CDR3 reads CASSALATGTHYGYTF. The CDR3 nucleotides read TGTGCCAGCAGCGCCCTAGCGACCGGGACCCACTATGGCTACACCTTC.

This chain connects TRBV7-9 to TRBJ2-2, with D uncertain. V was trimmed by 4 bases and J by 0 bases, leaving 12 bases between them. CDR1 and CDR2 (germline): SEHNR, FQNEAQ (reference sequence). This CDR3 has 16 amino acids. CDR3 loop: CASSSGTVANTGELFF. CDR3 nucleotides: TGTGCCAGCAGCTCAGGAACCGTAGCGAACACCGGGGAGCTGTTTTTT.

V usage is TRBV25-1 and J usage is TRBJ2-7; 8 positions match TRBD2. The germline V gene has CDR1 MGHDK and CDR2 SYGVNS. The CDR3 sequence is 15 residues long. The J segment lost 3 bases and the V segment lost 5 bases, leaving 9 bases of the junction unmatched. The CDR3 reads CASSQGLAGVYEQYF. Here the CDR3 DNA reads TGTGCCAGCAGTCAAGGGCTAGCGGGTGTCTACGAGCAGTACTTC.

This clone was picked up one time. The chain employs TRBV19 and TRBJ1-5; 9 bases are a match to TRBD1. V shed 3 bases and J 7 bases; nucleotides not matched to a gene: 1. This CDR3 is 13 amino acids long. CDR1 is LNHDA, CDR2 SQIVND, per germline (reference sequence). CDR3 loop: CASSIDRGQPQHF. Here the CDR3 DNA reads TGTGCCAGTAGTATCGACAGGGGGCAGCCCCAGCATTTT.

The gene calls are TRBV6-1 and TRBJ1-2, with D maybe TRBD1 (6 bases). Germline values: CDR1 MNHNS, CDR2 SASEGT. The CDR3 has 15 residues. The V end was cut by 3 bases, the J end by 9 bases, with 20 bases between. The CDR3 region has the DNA TGTGCCAGCAGTGAGACAGGATTGGCCCTTATGAGCTACACCTTC. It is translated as CASSETGLALMSYTF.

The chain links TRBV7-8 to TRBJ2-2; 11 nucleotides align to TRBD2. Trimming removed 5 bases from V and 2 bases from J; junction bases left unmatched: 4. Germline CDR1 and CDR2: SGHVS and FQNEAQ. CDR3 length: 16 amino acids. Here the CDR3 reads CASSRTSGGNTGELFF. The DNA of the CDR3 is TGTGCCAGCAGCCGTACTAGCGGGGGAAACACCGGGGAGCTGTTTTTT.

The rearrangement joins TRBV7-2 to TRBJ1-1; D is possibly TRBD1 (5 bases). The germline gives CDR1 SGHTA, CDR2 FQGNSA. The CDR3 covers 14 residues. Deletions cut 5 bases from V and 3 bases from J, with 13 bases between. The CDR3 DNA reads TGTGCCAGCAGCCCCTCGGGGGAGCACACTGAAGCTTTCTTT. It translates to CASSPSGEHTEAFF.

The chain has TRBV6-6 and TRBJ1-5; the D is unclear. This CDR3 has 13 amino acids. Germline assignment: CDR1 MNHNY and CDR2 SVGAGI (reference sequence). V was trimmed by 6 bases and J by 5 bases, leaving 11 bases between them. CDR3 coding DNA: TGTGCCAGCAGATTCCCCTCCGATCAGCCCCAGCATTTT. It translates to CASRFPSDQPQHF.

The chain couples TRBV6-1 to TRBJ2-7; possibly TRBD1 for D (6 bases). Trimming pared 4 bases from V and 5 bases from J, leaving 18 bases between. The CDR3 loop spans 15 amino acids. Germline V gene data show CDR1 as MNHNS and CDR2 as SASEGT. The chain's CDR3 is CASSVSRGMGDEQYF. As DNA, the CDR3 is TGTGCCAGCAGTGTCTCCAGGGGAATGGGGGACGAGCAGTACTTC.